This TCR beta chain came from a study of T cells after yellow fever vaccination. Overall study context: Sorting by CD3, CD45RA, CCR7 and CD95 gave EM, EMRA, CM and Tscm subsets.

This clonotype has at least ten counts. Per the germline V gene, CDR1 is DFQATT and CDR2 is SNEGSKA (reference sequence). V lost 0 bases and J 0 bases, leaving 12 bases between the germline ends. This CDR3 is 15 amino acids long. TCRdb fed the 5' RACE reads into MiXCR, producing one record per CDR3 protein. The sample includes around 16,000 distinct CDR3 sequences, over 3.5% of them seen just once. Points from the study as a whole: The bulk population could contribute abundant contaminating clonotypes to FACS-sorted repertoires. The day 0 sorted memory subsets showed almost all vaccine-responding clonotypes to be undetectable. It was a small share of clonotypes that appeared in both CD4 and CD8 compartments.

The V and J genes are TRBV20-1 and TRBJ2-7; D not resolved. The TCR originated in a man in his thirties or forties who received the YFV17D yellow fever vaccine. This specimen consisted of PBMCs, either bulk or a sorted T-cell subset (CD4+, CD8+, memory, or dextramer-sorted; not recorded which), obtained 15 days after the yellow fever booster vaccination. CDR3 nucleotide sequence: TGCAGTGCTAGAGAAACTGGGCCCACCTCCTACGAGCAGTACTTC. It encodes CSARETGPTSYEQYF.